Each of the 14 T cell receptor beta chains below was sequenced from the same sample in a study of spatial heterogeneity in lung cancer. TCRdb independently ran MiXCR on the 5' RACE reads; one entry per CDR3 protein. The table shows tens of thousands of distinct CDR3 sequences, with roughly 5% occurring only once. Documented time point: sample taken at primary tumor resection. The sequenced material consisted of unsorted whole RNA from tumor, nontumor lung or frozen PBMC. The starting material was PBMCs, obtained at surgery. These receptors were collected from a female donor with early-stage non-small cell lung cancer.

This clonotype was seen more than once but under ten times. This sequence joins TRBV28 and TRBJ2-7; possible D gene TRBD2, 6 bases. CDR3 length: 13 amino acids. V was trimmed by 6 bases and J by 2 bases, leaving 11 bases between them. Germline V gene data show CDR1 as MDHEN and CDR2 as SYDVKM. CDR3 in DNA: TGTGCCAGCAGGCGGAGGGGAGCCTACGAGCAGTACTTC. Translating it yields CASRRRGAYEQYF.

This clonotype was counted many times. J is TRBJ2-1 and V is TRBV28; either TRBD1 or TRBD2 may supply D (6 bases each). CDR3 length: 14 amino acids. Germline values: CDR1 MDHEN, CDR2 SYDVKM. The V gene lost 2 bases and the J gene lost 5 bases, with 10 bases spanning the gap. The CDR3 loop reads CASSLRGRDNEQFF. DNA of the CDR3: TGTGCCAGCAGTTTACGGGGGCGCGACAATGAGCAGTTCTTC.

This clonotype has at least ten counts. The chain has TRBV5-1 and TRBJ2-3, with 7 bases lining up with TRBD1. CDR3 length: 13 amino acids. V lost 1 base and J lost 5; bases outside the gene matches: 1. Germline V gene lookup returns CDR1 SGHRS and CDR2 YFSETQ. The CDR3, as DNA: TGCGCCAGCAGCTTGAGGGGGCGAGATACGCAGTATTTT. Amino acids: CASSLRGRDTQYF.

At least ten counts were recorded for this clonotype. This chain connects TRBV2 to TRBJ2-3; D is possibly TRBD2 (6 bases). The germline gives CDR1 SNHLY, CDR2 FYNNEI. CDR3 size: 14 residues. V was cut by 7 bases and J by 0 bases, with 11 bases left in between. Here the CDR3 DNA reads TGTGCCAGCAAACGGGGGACTAGCACAGATACGCAGTATTTT. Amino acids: CASKRGTSTDTQYF.

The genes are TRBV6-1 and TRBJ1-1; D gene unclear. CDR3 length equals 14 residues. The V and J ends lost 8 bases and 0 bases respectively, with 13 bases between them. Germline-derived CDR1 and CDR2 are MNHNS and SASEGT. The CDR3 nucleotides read TGTGCCAGCCGGTGGGGAATGATGAACACTGAAGCTTTCTTT. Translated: CASRWGMMNTEAFF.

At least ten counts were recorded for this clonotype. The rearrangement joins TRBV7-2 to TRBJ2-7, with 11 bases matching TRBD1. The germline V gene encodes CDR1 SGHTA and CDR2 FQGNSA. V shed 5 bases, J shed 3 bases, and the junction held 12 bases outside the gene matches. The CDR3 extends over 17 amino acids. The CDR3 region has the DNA TGTGCCAGCAGCCCGCTTGACCCCGGGACAGGGGGCTACGAGCAGTACTTC. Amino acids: CASSPLDPGTGGYEQYF.

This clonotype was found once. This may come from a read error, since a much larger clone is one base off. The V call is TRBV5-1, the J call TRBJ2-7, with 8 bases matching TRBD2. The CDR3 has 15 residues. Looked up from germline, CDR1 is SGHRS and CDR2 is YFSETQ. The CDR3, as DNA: TGCGCCGGCAGCTCCGCCGGGACTAGTAGCTACGAGCAGTACTTC. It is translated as CAGSSAGTSSYEQYF.

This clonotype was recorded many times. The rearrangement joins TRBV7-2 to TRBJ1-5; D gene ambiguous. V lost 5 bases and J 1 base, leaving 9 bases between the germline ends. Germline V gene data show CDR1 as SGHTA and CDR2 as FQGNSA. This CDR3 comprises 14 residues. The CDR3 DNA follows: TGTGCCAGCAGCCCCCAAGTCAGCAATCAGCCCCAGCATTTT. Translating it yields CASSPQVSNQPQHF.

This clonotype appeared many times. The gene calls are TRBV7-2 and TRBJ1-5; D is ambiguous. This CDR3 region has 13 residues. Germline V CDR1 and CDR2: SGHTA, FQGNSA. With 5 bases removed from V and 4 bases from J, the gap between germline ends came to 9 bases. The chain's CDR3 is CASSLVGNQPQHF. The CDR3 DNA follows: TGTGCCAGCAGCCTAGTCGGTAATCAGCCCCAGCATTTT.

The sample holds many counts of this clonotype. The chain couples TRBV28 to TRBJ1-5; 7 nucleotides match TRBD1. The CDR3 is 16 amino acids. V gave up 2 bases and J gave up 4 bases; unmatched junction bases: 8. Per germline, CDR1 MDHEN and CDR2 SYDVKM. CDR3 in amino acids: CASSLNGAGGNQPQHF. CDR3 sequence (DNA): TGTGCCAGCAGTTTAAATGGGGCAGGGGGGAATCAGCCCCAGCATTTT.

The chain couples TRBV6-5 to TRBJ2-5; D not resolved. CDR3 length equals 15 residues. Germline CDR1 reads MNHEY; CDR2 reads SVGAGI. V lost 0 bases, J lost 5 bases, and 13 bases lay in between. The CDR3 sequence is CASSYSGRTWETQYF. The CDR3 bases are TGTGCCAGCAGTTACTCGGGCCGGACGTGGGAGACCCAGTACTTC.

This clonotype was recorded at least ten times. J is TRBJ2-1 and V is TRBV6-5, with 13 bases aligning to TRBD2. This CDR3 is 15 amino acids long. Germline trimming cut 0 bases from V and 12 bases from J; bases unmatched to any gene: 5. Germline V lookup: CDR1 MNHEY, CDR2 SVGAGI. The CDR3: CASSYSGLAGRGQFF. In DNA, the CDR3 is TGTGCCAGCAGTTACTCGGGACTAGCGGGGAGGGGGCAGTTCTTC.

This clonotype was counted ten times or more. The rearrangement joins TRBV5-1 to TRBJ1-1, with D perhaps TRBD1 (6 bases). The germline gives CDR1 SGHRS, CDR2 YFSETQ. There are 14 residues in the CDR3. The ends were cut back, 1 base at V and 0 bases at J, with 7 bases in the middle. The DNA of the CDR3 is TGCGCCAGCAGCTTGCACAGGGTGAACACTGAAGCTTTCTTT. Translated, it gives CASSLHRVNTEAFF.

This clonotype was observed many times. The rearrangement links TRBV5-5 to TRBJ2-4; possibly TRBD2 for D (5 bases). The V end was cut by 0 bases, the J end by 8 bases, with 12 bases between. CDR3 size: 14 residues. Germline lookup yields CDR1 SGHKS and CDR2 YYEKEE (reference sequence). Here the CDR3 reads CASSLGQLEDIQYF. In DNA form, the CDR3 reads TGTGCCAGCAGCTTGGGCCAACTGGAGGACATTCAGTACTTC.